Described below is a single T cell receptor (beta chain) sequence and its context. Its antigen is unknown. The sample originates from a study of a mutant IDH1 vaccine in newly diagnosed glioma. In the study overall: Patients under treatment included about 60% males and approximately 40% females and had a mean age of around 40 years. Patients were pretreated with radiotherapy, temozolomide, or both, mostly both.

Sequencing used immunoSEQ multiplex PCR; TCRdb keeps in-frame clones, though not all of them. The data show 95,000 to 100,000 clones, around nine tenths seen once. Study results and caveats: In roughly 93% of patients, immune responses induced by the vaccine occurred. The authors found pseudoprogression apparently unrelated to changes in top peripheral T cell clonotypes.

Trimming stripped 7 bases from V and 0 bases from J, with 14 bases between. This CDR3 region has 14 residues. Germline loops: CDR1 SGDLS, CDR2 YYNGEE. Sample time point: baseline, week 1 (first vaccination visit). Noted treatment: pre-vaccination baseline after standard-of-care therapy. The clonotype comes from a woman aged 50 to 60 with glioma. The material was PBMCs, obtained from a glioma patient treated with radiotherapy, temozolomide or both. The chain is built from TRBV9 and TRBJ2-7; maybe TRBD1 (5 bases). CDR3 in DNA: TGTGCCAGCGCCCCCAGGGCAGACTCCTACGAGCAGTACTTC. Translated, it gives CASAPRADSYEQYF. The variable domain in full, completed from reference TRBV9 and TRBJ2-7, reads DSGVTQTPKHLITATGQRVTLRCSPRSGDLSVYWYQQSLDQGLQFLIQYYNGEERAKGNILERFSAQQFPDLHSELNLSSLELGDSALYFCASAPRADSYEQYFGPGTRLTVT.